Below, 10 T cell receptor beta chains from the same sample are listed, as sequenced in a study of blood T cell repertoires in COVID-19. Method: immunoSEQ multiplex PCR; TCRdb's copy keeps in-frame clones and lacks some. In the table there are 310,000 or so clones, roughly 90% of which are singletons. What was sequenced was peripheral blood. The source is a woman in her forties or fifties with active or convalescent COVID-19.

The chain uses TRBV18 and TRBJ1-5; no clear D. V was trimmed by 2 bases and J by 6 bases, leaving 8 bases between them. This CDR3 spans 13 amino acids. Germline CDR1 is KGHSH and CDR2 is LQKENI. In DNA form, the CDR3 reads TGTGCCAGCTCACCAGCATTCAGTCAGCCCCAGCATTTT. Translation gives CASSPAFSQPQHF.

The gene calls are TRBV19 and TRBJ1-2, with 7 bases that match TRBD1. V shed 3 bases and J 3 bases; nucleotides not matched to a gene: 4. The germline V gene encodes CDR1 LNHDA and CDR2 SQIVND (reference sequence). The CDR3 runs to 14 residues. The chain's CDR3 is CASSINRGDYGYTF. In DNA, the CDR3 is TGTGCCAGTAGTATCAACAGGGGAGACTATGGCTACACCTTC.

V gene TRBV5-1 combines with J gene TRBJ2-5; TRBD1 aligns across 7 bases. The CDR3 length is 15 residues. CDR1 SGHRS and CDR2 YFSETQ come from the germline V gene. J was trimmed by 3 bases and V by 0 bases; bases with no gene match: 5. The CDR3 sequence is CASSLGQGLEETQYF. CDR3 in DNA: TGCGCCAGCAGCTTGGGACAGGGCCTGGAAGAGACCCAGTACTTC.

The table lists this clone with a few counts. The gene calls are TRBV7-2 and TRBJ2-7; no reliable D call. Germline CDR1 and CDR2: SGHTA and FQGNSA. The CDR3 has 12 amino acids. The V end lost 3 bases, the J end lost 4 bases, and 7 bases lay between the germline ends. The CDR3 DNA reads as TGTGCCAGCAGCTTCTTTAATTACGAGCAGTACTTC. Protein product: CASSFFNYEQYF.

The V call is TRBV29-1, the J call TRBJ2-3; D is ambiguous. Germline loops: CDR1 SQVTM, CDR2 ANQGSEA. V lost 5 bases to trimming and J lost 2 bases, with 8 bases between them. This CDR3 spans 12 amino acids. The CDR3 sequence: CSVTVHTDTQYF. In nucleotides, the CDR3 is TGCAGCGTTACAGTGCACACAGATACGCAGTATTTT.

CDR3 loop: CASSLDGSNYGYTF. CDR3 DNA sequence: TGTGCCAGCAGCTTAGATGGCAGTAACTATGGCTACACCTTC. J is TRBJ1-2 and V is TRBV7-2; D remains ambiguous. CDR3 size: 14 residues. CDR1 and CDR2 (germline): SGHTA, FQGNSA. The V and J ends lost 1 base and 1 base respectively, with 7 bases between them.

The genes are TRBV27 and TRBJ2-1, with D maybe TRBD2 (5 bases). Germline lookup yields CDR1 MNHEY and CDR2 SMNVEV (reference sequence). The CDR3 is made up of 19 amino acids. The V end lost 2 bases, the J end lost 3 bases, and 23 bases lay between the germline ends. In DNA form, the CDR3 reads TGTGCCAGCAGTTTAACGGGATTTCGGGTACTGGGGAGCTACAATGAGCAGTTCTTC. Protein product: CASSLTGFRVLGSYNEQFF.

V gene TRBV14 combines with J gene TRBJ2-2; D not resolved. V lost 1 base and J 4 bases, leaving 7 bases between the germline ends. Per germline, CDR1 SGHDN and CDR2 FVKESK. The CDR3 sequence is 14 residues long. CDR3 sequence reads: CASSQARSTGELFF. The CDR3 DNA follows: TGTGCCAGCAGCCAAGCACGGAGCACCGGGGAGCTGTTTTTT. The entire variable domain, with the rest obtained from reference TRBV14 and TRBJ2-2, is as follows: EAGVTQFPSHSVIEKGQTVTLRCDPISGHDNLYWYRRVMGKEIKFLLHFVKESKQDESGMPNNRFLAERTGGTYSTLKVQPAELEDSGVYFCASSQARSTGELFFGEGSRLTVL.

This chain uses TRBV7-2 with TRBJ2-3, with TRBD2 identical over 10 bases. CDR3 length: 17 residues. CDR1 is SGHTA and CDR2 is FQGNSA in the germline V gene. V shed 1 base and J 2 bases; nucleotides not matched to a gene: 6. The CDR3 reads CASSLVASGGITDTQYF. The CDR3, as DNA: TGTGCCAGCAGCTTAGTAGCTAGCGGGGGTATCACAGATACGCAGTATTTT. Looking up the rest from reference TRBV7-2 and TRBJ2-3 gives the full variable domain: GAGVSQSPSNKVTEKGKDVELRCDPISGHTALYWYRQSLGQGLEFLIYFQGNSAPDKSGLPSDRFSAERTGGSVSTLTIQRTQQEDSAVYLCASSLVASGGITDTQYFGPGTRLTVL.

This chain links TRBV6-5 with TRBJ1-2; D possibly corresponds to TRBD1 (5 bases). CDR3 length equals 15 residues. Trimming took 7 bases from V and 0 from J, leaving 15 bases between them. Germline CDR1 and CDR2: MNHEY and SVGAGI. The CDR3 nucleotides read TGTGCCAGCACTCAGGGCGGGATAGCTAACTATGGCTACACCTTC. Residues: CASTQGGIANYGYTF.